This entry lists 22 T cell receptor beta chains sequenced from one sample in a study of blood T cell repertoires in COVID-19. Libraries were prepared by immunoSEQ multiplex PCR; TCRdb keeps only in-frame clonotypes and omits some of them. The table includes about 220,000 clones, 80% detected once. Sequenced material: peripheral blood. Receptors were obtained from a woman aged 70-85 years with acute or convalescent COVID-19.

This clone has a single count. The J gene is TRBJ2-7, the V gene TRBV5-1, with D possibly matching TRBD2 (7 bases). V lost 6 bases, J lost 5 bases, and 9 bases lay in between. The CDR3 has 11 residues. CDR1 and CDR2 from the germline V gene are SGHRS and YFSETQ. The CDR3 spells CASKGGNEQYF. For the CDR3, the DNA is TGCGCCAGCAAGGGGGGGAACGAGCAGTACTTC.

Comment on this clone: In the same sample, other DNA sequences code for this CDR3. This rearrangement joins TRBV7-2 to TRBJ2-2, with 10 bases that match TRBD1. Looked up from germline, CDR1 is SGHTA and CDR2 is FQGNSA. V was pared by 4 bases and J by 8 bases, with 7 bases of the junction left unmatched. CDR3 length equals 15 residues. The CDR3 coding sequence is TGTGCCAGCAGCTCTAGGGACAGGGGTGCAGGGGAGCTGTTTTTT. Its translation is CASSSRDRGAGELFF.

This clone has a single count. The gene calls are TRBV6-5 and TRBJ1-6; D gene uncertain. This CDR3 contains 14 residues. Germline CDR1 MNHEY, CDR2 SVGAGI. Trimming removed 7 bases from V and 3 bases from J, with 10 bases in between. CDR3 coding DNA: TGTGCCAGCACCCCACAGAGCTATAATTCACCCCTCCACTTT. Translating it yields CASTPQSYNSPLHF.

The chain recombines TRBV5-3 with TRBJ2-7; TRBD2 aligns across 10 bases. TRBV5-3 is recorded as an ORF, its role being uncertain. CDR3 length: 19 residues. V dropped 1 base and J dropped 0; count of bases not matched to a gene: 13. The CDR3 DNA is TGTGCCAGAAGCTTGAAATCGGCTAGCGGGGGCCACAGCTCCTACGAGCAGTACGTC. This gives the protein CARSLKSASGGHSSYEQYV.

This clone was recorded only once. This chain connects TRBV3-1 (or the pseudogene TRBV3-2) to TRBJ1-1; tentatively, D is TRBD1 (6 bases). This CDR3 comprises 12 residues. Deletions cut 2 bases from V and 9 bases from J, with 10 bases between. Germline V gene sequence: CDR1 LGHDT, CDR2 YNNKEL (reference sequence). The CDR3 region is CASSQSTGKAFF. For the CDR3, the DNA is TGTGCCAGCAGCCAAAGCACAGGGAAAGCTTTCTTT.

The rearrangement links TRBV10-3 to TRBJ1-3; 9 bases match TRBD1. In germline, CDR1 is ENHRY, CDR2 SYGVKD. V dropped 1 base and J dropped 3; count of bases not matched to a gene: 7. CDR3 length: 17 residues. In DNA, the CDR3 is TGTGCCATCAGTGAGTTTAACAGGGGGCGCGGTGGAAACACCATATATTTT. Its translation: CAISEFNRGRGGNTIYF.

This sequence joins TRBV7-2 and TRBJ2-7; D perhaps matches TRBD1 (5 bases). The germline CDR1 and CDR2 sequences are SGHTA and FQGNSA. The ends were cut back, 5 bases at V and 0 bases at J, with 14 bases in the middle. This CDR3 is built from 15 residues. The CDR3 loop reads CASSLRTSRSYEQYF. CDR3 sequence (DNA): TGTGCCAGCAGCCTTAGGACAAGCCGCTCCTACGAGCAGTACTTC.

CDR3 nucleotides: TGTGCCATCGAAAGCGGGTTGAGCACAGATACGCAGTATTTT. Protein product: CAIESGLSTDTQYF. The V gene is TRBV15, the J gene TRBJ2-3; D possibly corresponds to TRBD2 (6 bases). CDR1 is LNHNV, CDR2 YYDKDF, per germline (reference sequence). Trimming removed 10 bases from V and 0 bases from J, with 14 bases in between. CDR3 length: 14 amino acids.

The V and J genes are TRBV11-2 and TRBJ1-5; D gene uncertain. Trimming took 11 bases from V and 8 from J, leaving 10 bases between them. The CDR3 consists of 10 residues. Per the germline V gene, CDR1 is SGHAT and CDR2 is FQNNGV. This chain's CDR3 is CAPREEPQHF. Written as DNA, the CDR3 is TGTGCCCCGAGGGAAGAGCCCCAGCATTTT.

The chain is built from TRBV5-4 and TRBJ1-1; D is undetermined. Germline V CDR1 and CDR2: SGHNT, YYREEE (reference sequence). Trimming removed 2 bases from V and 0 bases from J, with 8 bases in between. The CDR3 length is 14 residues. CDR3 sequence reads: CASSLGGMNTEAFF. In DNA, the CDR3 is TGTGCCAGCAGCTTAGGAGGTATGAACACTGAAGCTTTCTTT. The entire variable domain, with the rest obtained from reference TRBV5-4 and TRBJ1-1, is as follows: ETGVTQSPTHLIKTRGQQVTLRCSSQSGHNTVSWYQQALGQGPQFIFQYYREEENGRGNFPPRFSGLQFPNYSSELNVNALELDDSALYLCASSLGGMNTEAFFGQGTRLTVV.

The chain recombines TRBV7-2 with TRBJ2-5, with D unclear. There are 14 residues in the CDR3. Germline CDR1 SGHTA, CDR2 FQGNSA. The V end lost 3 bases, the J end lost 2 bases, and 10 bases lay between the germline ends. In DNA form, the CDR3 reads TGTGCCAGCAGCTTTCAGGCAGGTCAAGAGACCCAGTACTTC. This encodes CASSFQAGQETQYF.

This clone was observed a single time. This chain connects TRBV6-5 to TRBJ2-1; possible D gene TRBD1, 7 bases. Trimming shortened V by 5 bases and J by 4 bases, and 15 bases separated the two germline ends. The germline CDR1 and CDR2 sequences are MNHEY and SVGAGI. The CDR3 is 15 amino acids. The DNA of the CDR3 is TGTGCCAGCAGTAACGGAGGGGGCATATACAATGAGCAGTTCTTC. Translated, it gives CASSNGGGIYNEQFF.

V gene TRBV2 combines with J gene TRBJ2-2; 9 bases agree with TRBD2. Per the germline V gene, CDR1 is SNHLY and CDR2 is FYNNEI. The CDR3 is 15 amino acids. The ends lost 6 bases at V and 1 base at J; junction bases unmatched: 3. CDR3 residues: CASRNSGGNTGELFF. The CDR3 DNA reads TGTGCCAGCAGGAATAGCGGGGGGAACACCGGGGAGCTGTTTTTT.

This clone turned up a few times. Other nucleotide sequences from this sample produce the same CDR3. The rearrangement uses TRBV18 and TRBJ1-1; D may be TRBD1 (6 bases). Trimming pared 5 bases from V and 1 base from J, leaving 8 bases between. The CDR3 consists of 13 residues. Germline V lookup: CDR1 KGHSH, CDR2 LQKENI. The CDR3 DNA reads TGTGCCAGCTCATCGGACAGGAACACTGAAGCTTTCTTT. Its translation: CASSSDRNTEAFF.

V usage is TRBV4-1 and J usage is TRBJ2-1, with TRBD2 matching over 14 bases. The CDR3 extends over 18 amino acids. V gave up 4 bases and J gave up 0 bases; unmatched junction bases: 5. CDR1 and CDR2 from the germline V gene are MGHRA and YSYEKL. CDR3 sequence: CASSLGLAGGGSYNEQFF. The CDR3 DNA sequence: TGCGCCAGCAGCCTCGGACTAGCGGGGGGCGGCTCCTACAATGAGCAGTTCTTC.

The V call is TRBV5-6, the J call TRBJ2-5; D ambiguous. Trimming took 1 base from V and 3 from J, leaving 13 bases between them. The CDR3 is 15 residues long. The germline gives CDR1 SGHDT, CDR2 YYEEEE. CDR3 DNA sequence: TGTGCCAGCAGCTTGCGTACAGTAAATAAAGAGACCCAGTACTTC. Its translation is CASSLRTVNKETQYF. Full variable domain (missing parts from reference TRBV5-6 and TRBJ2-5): DAGVTQSPTHLIKTRGQQVTLRCSPKSGHDTVSWYQQALGQGPQFIFQYYEEEERQRGNFPDRFSGHQFPNYSSELNVNALLLGDSALYLCASSLRTVNKETQYFGPGTRLLVL.

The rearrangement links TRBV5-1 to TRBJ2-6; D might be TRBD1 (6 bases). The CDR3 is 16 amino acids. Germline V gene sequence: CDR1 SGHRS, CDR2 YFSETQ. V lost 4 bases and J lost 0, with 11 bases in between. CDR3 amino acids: CASSLGQHSGANVLTF. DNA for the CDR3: TGCGCCAGCAGCCTTGGACAGCACTCTGGGGCCAACGTCCTGACTTTC. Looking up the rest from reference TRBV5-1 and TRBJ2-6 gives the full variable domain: KAGVTQTPRYLIKTRGQQVTLSCSPISGHRSVSWYQQTPGQGLQFLFEYFSETQRNKGNFPGRFSGRQFSNSRSEMNVSTLELGDSALYLCASSLGQHSGANVLTFGAGSRLTVL.

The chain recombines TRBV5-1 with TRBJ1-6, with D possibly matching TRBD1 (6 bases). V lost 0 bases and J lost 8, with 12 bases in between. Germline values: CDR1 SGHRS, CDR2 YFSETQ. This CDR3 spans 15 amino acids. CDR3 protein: CASSLGGGRDSPLHF. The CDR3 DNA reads TGCGCCAGCAGCTTGGGCGGGGGCAGGGATTCACCCCTCCACTTT.

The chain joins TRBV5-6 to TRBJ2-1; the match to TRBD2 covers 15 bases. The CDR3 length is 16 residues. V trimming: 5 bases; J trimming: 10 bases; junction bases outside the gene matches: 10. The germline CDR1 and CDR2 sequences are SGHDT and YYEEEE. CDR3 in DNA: TGTGCCAGCAGTCTCAGGACTAGCGGGGGGGCTAAGGAGCAGTTCTTC. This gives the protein CASSLRTSGGAKEQFF.

The CDR3 here is CASSSQINDYNEQFF. CDR3 DNA: TGTGCCAGCAGCTCACAAATCAATGACTACAATGAGCAGTTCTTC. The V and J genes are TRBV5-5 and TRBJ2-1, with D uncertain. The V gene lost 3 bases and the J gene lost 3 bases, with 13 bases spanning the gap. There are 15 residues in the CDR3. CDR1 is SGHKS, CDR2 YYEKEE, per germline (reference sequence).

The CDR3 protein is CASSEEFRETQYF. As DNA, the CDR3 is TGCGCCAGCAGTGAGGAGTTTCGGGAGACCCAGTACTTC. The chain joins TRBV10-2 to TRBJ2-5; D gene uncertain. Germline V gives CDR1 WSHSY, CDR2 SAAADI. Trimming pared 2 bases from V and 5 bases from J, leaving 9 bases between. There are 13 residues in the CDR3.

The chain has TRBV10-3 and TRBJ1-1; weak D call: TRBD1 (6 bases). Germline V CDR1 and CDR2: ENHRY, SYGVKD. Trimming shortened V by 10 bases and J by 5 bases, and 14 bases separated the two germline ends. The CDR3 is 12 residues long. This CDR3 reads CATGGGGTEAFF. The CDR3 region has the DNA TGTGCCACCGGGGGCGGGGGTACTGAAGCTTTCTTT.